The entry below gives a single T cell receptor (beta chain) sequence along with its context. The antigen it binds to is not known. Base qualities are not recorded, but no much larger clone differs from it by a single base. This sample was included in a study of PD-L1 blockade in urothelial cancer (dated by TCRdb to about 2017). Concerning the study at large: Every patient began therapy at some point between 2013 and 2015 and was given atezolizumab 1,200 mg intravenously every 3 weeks. About 90% of the 29 patients were males with bladder-origin urothelial cancer, and 18 of 29 reported a prior smoking history. An ECOG performance status of 0 or 1 was recorded for the patients, and 0 to 3 prior chemotherapy regimens had been received by the patients. Blood samples were analyzed at 3 weeks after treatment start (second dose) and at 6 weeks after treatment start. Blood samples gave a median of about 130,000 T cells and roughly 83,000 unique TCRs, with a median clonality of 0.080. The study, an exploratory multi-omic analysis, examined somatic, immune and clinical correlates of response to PD-L1 blockade with atezolizumab in urothelial cancer. Pretreatment tumor samples and matched peripheral blood, collected serially before and after atezolizumab treatment, underwent TCR sequencing. Progression-free survival longer than 6 months counted as durable clinical benefit, and TCR features were additionally tested against both progression-free and overall survival. In the same patients who had TCR sequencing, pretreatment tumors also underwent whole exome sequencing and RNA sequencing. Durable clinical benefit was achieved by nine patients and was not achieved by 20 patients. Around 29 patients had pretreatment blood TCR-seq, some 25 had at least one posttreatment blood collection, and some 25 had tumor TCR-seq.

Each PCR received spiked-in synthetic TCR analog templates so that absolute template abundance could be estimated from read counts. TCRbeta CDR3 regions were amplified from genomic DNA with bias-controlled V and J gene primers using the immunoSEQ assay. Rearranged TCRbeta segments were sequenced at approximately 20X coverage. The authors processed their data as follows. Clustering was used to correct sequencing errors, and CDR3s were annotated against IMGT to assign V, D and J genes. Only productive TCRbeta rearrangements were used in downstream analyses, excluding out-of-frame or stop-codon sequences. To compute clonality, Shannon entropy was normalized by the log of the number of unique productive sequences and then subtracted from one. Clones differing between time points or between blood and tumor were identified using Fisher's exact test with Benjamini-Hochberg correction, with an adjusted p below 0.01 applied as the threshold. What TCRdb holds here is the immuneACCESS table cut down to in-frame rearrangements. Part of the clones is not present; checked against another copy, under half of the missing clones reflect an unresolved V gene, and the others are unexplained. V, J and clone size reflect that table, while D and trimming were determined from the DNA. The sample yields some 100,000 clones; approximately 90% were counted once. Clones ranked in the top ten supply around 0.92% of the sample.

Summary of the overall study and its limitations: Improved progression-free and overall survival was found to be associated with pretreatment peripheral blood TCR clonality below the median. Patients with durable benefit showed greater expansion of tumor-associated TCR clones in peripheral blood 3 weeks after starting treatment (n ≈ 21, p = 0.022). Because of the small sample size (n ≈ 27) and the many exploratory analyses performed, the results are intended to be regarded as hypothesis-generating.

The cohort comprised fewer than 35 patients with locally advanced or metastatic urothelial carcinoma treated at Memorial Sloan Kettering on a trial protocol. Peripheral blood mononuclear cells were collected pretreatment and during treatment, with between 1 and 8 total time points per patient. The Qiagen DNeasy Blood extraction kit was used to purify genomic DNA from total PBMCs and tumor samples. Collected pretreatment and during treatment, PBMCs were isolated and stored as previously described. Here V drops 4 bases and J drops 1 base, and the junction holds 4 bases not matched to any gene. CDR1 is given as SNHLY and CDR2 as FYNNEI, both from the germline V gene. Counted from cysteine to phenylalanine, this CDR3 has 17 amino acids. The kept DNA is CDR3 alone, 51 bases in frame from the first base.

The sample in question was PBMCs, obtained around atezolizumab (anti-PD-L1) treatment. The clonotype was recovered from a woman of 80 years or more with urothelial cancer. The V and J segments used are TRBV2 and TRBJ2-3, with 14 middle bases fitting TRBD2. The sequenced DNA is TGTGCCAGCAGTGGACTAGCGGGAGGGCGAGGCACAGATACGCAGTATTTT. Its coded protein is CASSGLAGGRGTDTQYF.